The 9 T cell receptor beta chains below were found in one sample sequenced in a study of preoperative IRX-2 immunotherapy in early breast cancer. The repertoire was sequenced with immunoSEQ multiplex PCR; TCRdb's copy has only in-frame clones and lacks some. The sample includes under 50,000 clones, 65% to 90% seen only once; the top ten take approximately 1.5%. Treatment meaning: preoperative locoregional IRX-2 cytokine immunotherapy. Sequencing was performed on lymph node tissue, taken after IRX-2 immunotherapy. The source of these receptors is a human donor with breast cancer.

The table lists this clone with a few counts. The V call is TRBV6-8, the J call TRBJ1-2; 8 bases are shared with TRBD1. Germline CDR1 MNHGY, CDR2 SAAAGT. The CDR3 runs to 14 residues. Trimming removed 5 bases from V and 4 bases from J; junction bases left unmatched: 6. CDR3 sequence reads: CASSGQGPLYGYTF. CDR3 DNA: TGTGCCAGCAGTGGACAGGGTCCCCTCTATGGCTACACCTTC.

This sequence joins TRBV5-1 and TRBJ2-7; 7 positions agree with TRBD1. This CDR3 has 15 amino acids. J lost 5 bases, V lost 1 base, and 9 bases had no gene match. Germline V gene lookup returns CDR1 SGHRS and CDR2 YFSETQ. The CDR3 here is CASSLSRQGANEQYF. CDR3 coding DNA: TGCGCCAGCAGCTTGTCGAGACAGGGTGCCAACGAGCAGTACTTC.

The chain has TRBV6-8 and TRBJ2-7; TRBD1 matches at 7 bases. Looked up from germline, CDR1 is MNHGY and CDR2 is SAAAGT. V lost 6 bases to trimming and J lost 0 bases; unmatched junction nucleotides: 8. CDR3 size: 15 residues. This CDR3 is CASRDTGTVSYEQYF. The CDR3 DNA sequence: TGTGCCAGCAGAGATACCGGGACAGTCTCCTACGAGCAGTACTTC.

The chain carries TRBV11-3 and TRBJ2-7; D may be TRBD2 (6 bases). Trimming pared 3 bases from V and 6 bases from J, leaving 24 bases between. Germline V gene lookup returns CDR1 SGHNT and CDR2 YENEEA. The CDR3 runs to 17 residues. In DNA form, the CDR3 reads TGTGCCAGCAGCTTGGGTGAATTGGGGACTCCCAAGGCCGAGCAGTACTTC. Protein product: CASSLGELGTPKAEQYF. The full variable domain, in which reference TRBV11-3 and TRBJ2-7 provide the parts outside the CDR3, is EAGVVQSPRYKIIEKKQPVAFWCNPISGHNTLYWYLQNLGQGPELLIRYENEEAVDDSQLPKDRFSAERLKGVDSTLKIQPAELGDSAVYLCASSLGELGTPKAEQYFGPGTRLTVT.

The chain carries TRBV7-6 and TRBJ1-2; unclear D gene. Trimming removed 5 bases from V and 1 base from J, with 23 bases in between. Per germline, CDR1 SGHVS and CDR2 FNYEAQ. The CDR3 covers 18 residues. The CDR3 region has the DNA TGTGCCAGCAGCCCTTATACCAGGCCAACGAAAAGTAACTATGGCTACACCTTC. This gives the protein CASSPYTRPTKSNYGYTF.

This sequence joins TRBV10-1 and TRBJ1-1; possibly TRBD1 for D (5 bases). Per germline, CDR1 WNHNN and CDR2 SYGVQD (reference sequence). The CDR3 spans 15 residues. The V gene lost 8 bases and the J gene lost 5 bases, with 21 bases spanning the gap. The CDR3 DNA sequence: TGCGCCAGCTTGACATTAGGGACCCCCGGGACTGAAGCTTTCTTT. Protein: CASLTLGTPGTEAFF.

The chain uses TRBV28 and TRBJ2-7, with unresolved D. The CDR3 runs to 20 residues. The V end lost 3 bases, the J end lost 3 bases, and 30 bases lay between the germline ends. The V gene's germline CDR1 is MDHEN and CDR2 SYDVKM. CDR3 residues: CASSFSVNGLPRKAYYEQYF. The CDR3 DNA sequence: TGTGCCAGCAGTTTTTCTGTTAACGGTTTACCAAGGAAGGCGTACTACGAGCAGTACTTC. The full variable domain, in which reference TRBV28 and TRBJ2-7 provide the parts outside the CDR3, is DVKVTQSSRYLVKRTGEKVFLECVQDMDHENMFWYRQDPGLGLRLIYFSYDVKMKEKGDIPEGYSVSREKKERFSLILESASTNQTSMYLCASSFSVNGLPRKAYYEQYFGPGTRLTVT.

The V gene is TRBV18, the J gene TRBJ1-3; a possible D gene is TRBD1 (5 bases). Germline lookup yields CDR1 KGHSH and CDR2 LQKENI. The CDR3 contains 16 residues. The germline V and J ends were trimmed by 3 bases and 1 base, with 13 bases remaining between them. The CDR3 DNA sequence: TGTGCCAGCTCACCGTGGACATGGGGGTCTGGAAACACCATATATTTT. Its translation is CASSPWTWGSGNTIYF.

V is TRBV11-3 and J is TRBJ2-7; TRBD2 agrees at 13 bases. The germline V gene encodes CDR1 SGHNT and CDR2 YENEEA. The trim removed 4 bases at V and 5 bases at J, leaving 5 bases unmatched. This CDR3 comprises 15 residues. In nucleotides, the CDR3 is TGTGCCAGCAGCTACACTAGCGGGGGGGCAAACGAGCAGTACTTC. It translates to CASSYTSGGANEQYF.